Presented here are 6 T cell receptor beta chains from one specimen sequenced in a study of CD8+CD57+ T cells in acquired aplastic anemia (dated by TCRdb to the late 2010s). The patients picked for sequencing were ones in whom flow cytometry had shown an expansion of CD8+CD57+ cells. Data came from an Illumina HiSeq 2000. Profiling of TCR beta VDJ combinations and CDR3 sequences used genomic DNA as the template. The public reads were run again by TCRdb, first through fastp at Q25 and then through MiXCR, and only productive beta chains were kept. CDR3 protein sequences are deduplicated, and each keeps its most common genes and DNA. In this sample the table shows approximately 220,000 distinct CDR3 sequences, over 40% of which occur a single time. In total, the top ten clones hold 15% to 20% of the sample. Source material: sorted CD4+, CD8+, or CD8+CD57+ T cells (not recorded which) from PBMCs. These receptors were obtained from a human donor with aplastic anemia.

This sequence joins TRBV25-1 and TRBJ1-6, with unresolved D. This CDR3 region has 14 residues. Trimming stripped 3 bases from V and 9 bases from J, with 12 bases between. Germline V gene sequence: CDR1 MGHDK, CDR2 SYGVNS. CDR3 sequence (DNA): TGTGCCAGCAGTGACCAGATCCCCTGTTCACCCCTCCACTTT. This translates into CASSDQIPCSPLHF.

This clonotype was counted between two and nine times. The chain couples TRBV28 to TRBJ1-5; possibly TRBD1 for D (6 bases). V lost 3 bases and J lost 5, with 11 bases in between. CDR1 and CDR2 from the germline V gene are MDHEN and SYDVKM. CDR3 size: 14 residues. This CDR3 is CASSFRGADQPQHF. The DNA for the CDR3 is TGTGCCAGCAGTTTTCGGGGGGCGGATCAGCCCCAGCATTTT.

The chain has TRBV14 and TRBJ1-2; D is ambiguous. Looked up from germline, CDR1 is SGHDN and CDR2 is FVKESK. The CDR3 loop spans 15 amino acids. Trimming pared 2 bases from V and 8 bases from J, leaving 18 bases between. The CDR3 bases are TGTGCCAGCAGCCAAACGATTTCAGGCTATGGGGGCTACACCTTC. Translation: CASSQTISGYGGYTF.

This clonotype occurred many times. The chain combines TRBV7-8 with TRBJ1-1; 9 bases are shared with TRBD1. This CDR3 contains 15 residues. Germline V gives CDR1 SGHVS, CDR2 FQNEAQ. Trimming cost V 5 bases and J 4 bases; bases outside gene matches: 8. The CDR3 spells CASSAMGQGVTEAFF. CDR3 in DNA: TGTGCCAGCAGCGCGATGGGACAGGGAGTCACTGAAGCTTTCTTT.

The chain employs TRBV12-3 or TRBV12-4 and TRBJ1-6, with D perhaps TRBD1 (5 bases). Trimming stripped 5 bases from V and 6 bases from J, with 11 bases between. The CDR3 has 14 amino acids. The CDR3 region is CASSPGPINSPLHF. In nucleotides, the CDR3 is TGTGCCAGCAGTCCGGGACCGATTAATTCACCCCTCCACTTT.

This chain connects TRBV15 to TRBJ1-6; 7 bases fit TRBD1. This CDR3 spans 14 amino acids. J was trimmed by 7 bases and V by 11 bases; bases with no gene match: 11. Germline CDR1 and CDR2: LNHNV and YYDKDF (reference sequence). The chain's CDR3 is CASGTVFPNSPLHF. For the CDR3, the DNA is TGTGCCTCGGGGACAGTCTTTCCAAATTCACCCCTCCACTTT.